Following are 15 T cell receptor beta chains from one sample sequenced in a study of cytomegalovirus exposure and HLA in healthy donors. PCR employed 60 Vbeta and 13 Jbeta primers. The repertoire was sequenced with immunoSEQ multiplex PCR; TCRdb's copy has only in-frame clones and lacks some. This repertoire shows roughly 120,000 clones, 75% to 85% found once; its top ten account for less than 2%. The specimen sequenced was PBMCs. The receptors shown here come from a man aged 45-60 years in good health and CMV-seronegative.

DNA for the CDR3: TGTGCCAGCAGCTTAGCGGGGGGGCCAGGCACAGATACGCAGTATTTT. This gives the protein CASSLAGGPGTDTQYF. This chain links TRBV7-9 with TRBJ2-3, with D possibly being TRBD2 (7 bases). Germline lookup yields CDR1 SEHNR and CDR2 FQNEAQ (reference sequence). Trimming stripped 0 bases from V and 1 base from J, with 11 bases between. The CDR3 consists of 16 residues.

The rearrangement links TRBV5-4 to TRBJ1-1; no clear D gene. Trimming removed 3 bases from V and 0 bases from J, with 6 bases in between. Germline lookup yields CDR1 SGHNT and CDR2 YYREEE (reference sequence). This CDR3 is 13 amino acids long. DNA for the CDR3: TGTGCCAGCAGCTCCCCCATGAACACTGAAGCTTTCTTT. It yields the protein CASSSPMNTEAFF.

This clone was observed a single time. The chain combines TRBV21-1 with TRBJ2-4; TRBD1, the table's D call, was not compared with the DNA. TRBV21-1 is classified as a pseudogene. The CDR3 extends over 14 amino acids. The CDR3 reads CASAPRGSQNIQYF. Here the CDR3 DNA reads TGTGCCAGCGCTCCGAGGGGGTCCCAAAACATTCAGTACTTC.

The chain has TRBV5-4 and TRBJ1-4, with D possibly matching TRBD1 (6 bases). Germline V gives CDR1 SGHNT, CDR2 YYREEE (reference sequence). V was pared by 5 bases and J by 11 bases, with 16 bases between. The CDR3 has 13 residues. CDR3 region: CASRTQGQEKLFF. The CDR3 coding sequence is TGTGCCAGCAGAACGCAGGGGCAGGAGAAACTGTTTTTT.

The CDR3 loop reads CASSTRGYRGSTYEQYF. The CDR3 nucleotides are TGTGCCAGCAGCACCCGAGGATACAGGGGGTCTACTTACGAGCAGTACTTC. The gene calls are TRBV11-1 and TRBJ2-7; 8 nucleotides agree with TRBD1. The CDR3 spans 17 residues. Germline-derived CDR1 and CDR2 are SGHAT and FQDESV (reference sequence). Trimming took 5 bases from V and 4 from J; bases not matched to a gene: 16.

This chain uses TRBV9 with TRBJ1-2, with 8 bases that match TRBD1. The CDR3 is 13 residues long. Germline CDR1 reads SGDLS; CDR2 reads YYNGEE. After removal of 3 bases from V and 10 bases from J, the junction contained 8 bases not matched to a gene. The CDR3 DNA reads TGTGCCAGCAGCGCCGACCGGACAGGGACCTACACCTTC. This encodes CASSADRTGTYTF.

The gene calls are TRBV6-5 and TRBJ2-1; tentatively, D is TRBD1 (6 bases). V was shortened by 2 bases and J by 0 bases, with 8 bases between the two germline ends. This CDR3 is 15 amino acids long. Germline CDR1 reads MNHEY; CDR2 reads SVGAGI. CDR3 sequence reads: CASSYGTPSYNEQFF. CDR3 coding DNA: TGTGCCAGCAGTTACGGGACACCCTCCTACAATGAGCAGTTCTTC.

This clone occurred once. This chain uses TRBV27 with TRBJ1-1, with 9 bases identical to TRBD1. J gave up 8 bases and V 5 bases, and 6 bases lay outside the gene matches. From germline, CDR1 is MNHEY and CDR2 SMNVEV (reference sequence). The length of the CDR3 is 13 residues. CDR3 amino acids: CASSPNTGGEAFF. As DNA, the CDR3 is TGTGCCAGCAGTCCGAATACAGGGGGCGAAGCTTTCTTT.

The gene calls are TRBV5-1 and TRBJ1-2; D remains ambiguous. Trimming removed 1 base at V and 0 bases at J, with 7 bases between. CDR3 length: 14 residues. Germline loops: CDR1 SGHRS, CDR2 YFSETQ. The CDR3, as DNA: TGCGCCAGCAGCTTGACAGATACTAACTATGGCTACACCTTC. Protein product: CASSLTDTNYGYTF.

Of note for this clone: A read error may account for a junction end that differs from germline. The same CDR3 arises from other DNA sequences in this sample as well. DNA for the CDR3: TGCTTGAACAGCTCCTATAATTCACCCCTCCACTTT. It is translated as CLNSSYNSPLHF. The V gene is TRBV25-1, the J gene TRBJ1-6; D unclear. The germline gives CDR1 MGHDK, CDR2 SYGVNS. This CDR3 contains 12 residues.

The chain has TRBV7-2 and TRBJ1-2; tentatively, D is TRBD1 (6 bases). This CDR3 has 14 amino acids. Trimming stripped 2 bases from V and 3 bases from J, with 10 bases between. CDR1 is SGHTA, CDR2 FQGNSA, per germline. The DNA of the CDR3 is TGTGCCAGCAGCTTAAGCGCAGGGGACTATGGCTACACCTTC. Translating gives CASSLSAGDYGYTF.

The V call is TRBV19, the J call TRBJ1-1, with 9 bases lining up with TRBD1. This CDR3 has 15 residues. J lost 11 bases, V lost 10 bases, and 20 bases had no gene match. In germline, CDR1 is LNHDA, CDR2 SQIVND (reference sequence). The CDR3 DNA reads as TGTGCCACCCGGGACAGGGTTTGGGGGAACCCGGGGGCTTTCTTT. Amino acids: CATRDRVWGNPGAFF.

This chain connects TRBV2 to TRBJ2-3, with a possible D match to TRBD1 (6 bases). CDR3 length equals 13 residues. Germline assignment: CDR1 SNHLY and CDR2 FYNNEI. Trimming left V 10 bases short and J 1 base short, with 12 bases between. The CDR3, as DNA: TGTGCCACAATCCAGGGGCGCACAGATACGCAGTATTTT. Protein product: CATIQGRTDTQYF.

This clone was found a few times. The genes are TRBV7-6 and TRBJ2-3; TRBD2 agrees at 8 bases. Trimming removed 1 base from V and 5 bases from J; junction bases left unmatched: 5. CDR1 SGHVS and CDR2 FNYEAQ come from the germline V gene. The CDR3 covers 15 residues. The CDR3 here is CASSLVSGEQDTQYF. CDR3 in DNA: TGTGCCAGCAGCTTAGTTAGCGGGGAGCAAGATACGCAGTATTTT.

The chain is built from TRBV10-3 and TRBJ1-6; 7 bases align to TRBD1. This CDR3 has 14 residues. V lost 6 bases and J lost 5; bases outside the gene matches: 4. From germline, CDR1 is ENHRY and CDR2 SYGVKD. CDR3 DNA: TGTGCCATCAGGCAGGGGGAGAATAATTCACCCCTCCACTTT. This sequence encodes CAIRQGENNSPLHF.